The sequence of this T cell receptor beta chain was determined in a study of blood T cell repertoires in COVID-19. Study-wide context: Sites across the United States, Italy and Spain contributed samples from acute and convalescent COVID-19.

TCRdb keeps only in-frame clones here, not all; method: immunoSEQ multiplex PCR. The table shows roughly 190,000 clones, with roughly four fifths occurring only once. The CDR3 is made up of 12 amino acids. V shed 6 bases and J shed 4 bases, with 9 bases lying between them. Germline CDR1 and CDR2: SNHLY and FYNNEI. In this sample, this clone turned up once. The receptor was derived from a woman aged 40-49 years with acute or convalescent COVID-19. The genes are TRBV2 and TRBJ1-2, with D uncertain. Sequenced: peripheral blood. The CDR3 loop reads CASRQEVYGYTF. The CDR3 DNA reads as TGTGCCAGCAGGCAGGAGGTCTATGGCTACACCTTC. Filled out from reference TRBV2 and TRBJ1-2, the complete variable domain reads EPEVTQTPSHQVTQMGQEVILRCVPISNHLYFYWYRQILGQKVEFLVSFYNNEISEKSEIFDDQFSVERPDGSNFTLKIRSTKLEDSAMYFCASRQEVYGYTFGSGTRLTVV.